The clone carrying this T cell receptor beta chain was counted between two and nine times. Its antigen is not known. These data originate in a study of PD-1 blockade in mismatch repair-deficient tumors. The table came from immunoSEQ multiplex PCR; TCRdb's copy has only in-frame clones and leaves some out. This table has around 100,000 clones, roughly 80% appearing once. Every patient had mismatch repair deficiency by PCR or immunohistochemistry. A few pembrolizumab responders had their TCRs sequenced. This CDR3 has 16 residues. Germline assignment: CDR1 WNHNN and CDR2 SYGVQD (reference sequence). V was clipped by 4 bases and J by 4 bases, with 17 bases between them. Study observations and caveats: Tumor-resident clones, often absent from pretreatment blood, expanded after pembrolizumab and then contracted.

The sequence derives from an adult with mismatch repair-deficient cancer. This specimen consisted of peripheral blood, obtained 60 weeks after starting pembrolizumab. This chain connects TRBV10-1 to TRBJ2-1, with a tentative D call TRBD2 (5 bases). The CDR3 nucleotides are TGCGCCAGCAGTGGAGGAGGTTTCAGGAGATACAATGAGCAGTTCTTC. Translating gives CASSGGGFRRYNEQFF.